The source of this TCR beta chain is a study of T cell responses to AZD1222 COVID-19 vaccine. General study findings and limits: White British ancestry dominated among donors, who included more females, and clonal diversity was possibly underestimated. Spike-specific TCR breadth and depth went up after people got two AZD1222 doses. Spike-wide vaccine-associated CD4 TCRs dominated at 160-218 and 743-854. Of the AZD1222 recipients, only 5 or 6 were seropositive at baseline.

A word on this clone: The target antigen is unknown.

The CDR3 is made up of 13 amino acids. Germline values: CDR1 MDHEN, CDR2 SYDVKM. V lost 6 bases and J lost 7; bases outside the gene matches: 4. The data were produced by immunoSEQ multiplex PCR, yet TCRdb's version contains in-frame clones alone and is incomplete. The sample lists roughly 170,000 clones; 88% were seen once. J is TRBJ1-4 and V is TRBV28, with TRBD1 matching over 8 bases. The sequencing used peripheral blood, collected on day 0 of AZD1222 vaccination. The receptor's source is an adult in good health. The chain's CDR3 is CASRAGGGEKLFF. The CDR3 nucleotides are TGTGCCAGCAGGGCAGGGGGCGGTGAAAAACTGTTTTTT.